The TCR beta chain described here comes from a study of blood T cell repertoires in COVID-19. Study-level information: PBMCs, B-cell-depleted T cells, or T cells provided the cDNA or gDNA that made up the material.

V gave up 4 bases and J gave up 5 bases; unmatched junction bases: 14. CDR3 length: 17 residues. Germline V gene lookup returns CDR1 KGHDR and CDR2 SFDVKD. Study processing details: The assay estimated nucleated cells by amplifying reference gene primers. The table came from immunoSEQ multiplex PCR; TCRdb's copy has only in-frame clones and leaves some out. V and J calls and clone size are copied from that table; D and trimming were computed from the DNA. This sample has 85,000 to 130,000 clones; approximately 90% occur once, and the top ten carry 0.85% to 1%. Specimen: peripheral blood. The origin of this receptor is a man in his sixties with acute or convalescent COVID-19. V is TRBV24-1 and J is TRBJ2-5; 8 nucleotides match TRBD1. The CDR3, as DNA: TGTGCCACCAGTGACCACCCCAGGGGGCCCCGCAGGGAGACCCAGTACTTC. Amino acid sequence: CATSDHPRGPRRETQYF.